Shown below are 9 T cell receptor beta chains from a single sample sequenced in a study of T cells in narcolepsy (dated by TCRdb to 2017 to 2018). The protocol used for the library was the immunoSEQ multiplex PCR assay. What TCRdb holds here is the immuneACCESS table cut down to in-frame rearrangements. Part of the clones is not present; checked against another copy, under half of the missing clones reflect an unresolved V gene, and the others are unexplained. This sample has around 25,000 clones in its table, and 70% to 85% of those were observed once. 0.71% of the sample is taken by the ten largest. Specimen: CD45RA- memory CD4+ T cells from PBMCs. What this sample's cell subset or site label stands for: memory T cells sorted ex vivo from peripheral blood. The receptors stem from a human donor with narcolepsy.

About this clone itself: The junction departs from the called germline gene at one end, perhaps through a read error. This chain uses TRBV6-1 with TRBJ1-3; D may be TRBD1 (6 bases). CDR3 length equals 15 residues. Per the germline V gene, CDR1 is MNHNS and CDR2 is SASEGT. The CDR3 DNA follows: TGTGCCAGCAATGAATTTAGGGGGGCGGGAAACACCATATATTTT. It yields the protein CASNEFRGAGNTIYF.

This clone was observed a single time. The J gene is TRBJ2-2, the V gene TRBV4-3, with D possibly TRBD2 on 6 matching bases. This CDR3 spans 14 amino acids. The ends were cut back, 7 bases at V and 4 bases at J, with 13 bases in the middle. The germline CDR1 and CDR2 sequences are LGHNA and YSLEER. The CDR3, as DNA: TGCGCCAGCAAGGAGGGAAAGATCACCGGGGAGCTGTTTTTT. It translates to CASKEGKITGELFF.

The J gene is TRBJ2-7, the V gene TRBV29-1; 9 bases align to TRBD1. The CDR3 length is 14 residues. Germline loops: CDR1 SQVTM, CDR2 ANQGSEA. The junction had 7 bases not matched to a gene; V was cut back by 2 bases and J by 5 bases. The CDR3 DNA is TGCAGCGTTGAACGTGGGACAGGGACCGACGAGCAGTACTTC. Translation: CSVERGTGTDEQYF.

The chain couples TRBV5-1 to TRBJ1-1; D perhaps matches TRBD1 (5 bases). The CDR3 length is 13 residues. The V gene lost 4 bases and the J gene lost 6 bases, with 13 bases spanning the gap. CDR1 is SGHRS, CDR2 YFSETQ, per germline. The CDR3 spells CASSLTRGAEAFF. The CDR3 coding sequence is TGCGCCAGCAGCCTGACCCGGGGGGCTGAAGCTTTCTTT.

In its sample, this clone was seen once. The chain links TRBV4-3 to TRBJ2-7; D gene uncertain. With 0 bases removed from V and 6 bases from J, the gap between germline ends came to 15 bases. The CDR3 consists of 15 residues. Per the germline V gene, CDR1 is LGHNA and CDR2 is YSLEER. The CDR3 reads CASSQESHYSSEQYF. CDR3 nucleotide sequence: TGCGCCAGCAGCCAAGAGTCACATTATTCGTCCGAGCAGTACTTC.

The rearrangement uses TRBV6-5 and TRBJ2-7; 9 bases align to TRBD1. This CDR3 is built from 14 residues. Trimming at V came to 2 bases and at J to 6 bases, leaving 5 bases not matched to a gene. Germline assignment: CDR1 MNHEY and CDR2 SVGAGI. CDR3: CASSYAQGAFEQYF. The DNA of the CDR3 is TGTGCCAGCAGTTACGCACAGGGGGCTTTCGAGCAGTACTTC.

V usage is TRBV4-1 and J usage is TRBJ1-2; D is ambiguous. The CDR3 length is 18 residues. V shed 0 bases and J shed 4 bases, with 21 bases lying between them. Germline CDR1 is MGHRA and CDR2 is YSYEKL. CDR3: CASSQDRTGITPLYGYTF. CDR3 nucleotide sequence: TGCGCCAGCAGCCAAGATAGGACCGGGATTACCCCTCTCTATGGCTACACCTTC.

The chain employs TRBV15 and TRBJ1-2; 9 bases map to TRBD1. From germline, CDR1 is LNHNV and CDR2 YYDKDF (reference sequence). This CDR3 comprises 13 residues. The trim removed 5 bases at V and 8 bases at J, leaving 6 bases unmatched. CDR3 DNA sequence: TGTGCCACCAGCTTGGGACAGGGTGACGGCTACACCTTC. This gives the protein CATSLGQGDGYTF.

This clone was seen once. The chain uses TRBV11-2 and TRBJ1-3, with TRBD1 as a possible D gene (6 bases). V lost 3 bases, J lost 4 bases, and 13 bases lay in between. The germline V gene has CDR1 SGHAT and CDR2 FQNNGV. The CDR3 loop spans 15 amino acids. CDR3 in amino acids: CASSFSTGTGNTIYF. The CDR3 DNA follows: TGTGCCAGCAGCTTCTCGACAGGTACAGGAAACACCATATATTTT. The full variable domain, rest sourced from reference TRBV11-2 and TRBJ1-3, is EAGVAQSPRYKIIEKRQSVAFWCNPISGHATLYWYQQILGQGPKLLIQFQNNGVVDDSQLPKDRFSAERLKGVDSTLKIQPAKLEDSAVYLCASSFSTGTGNTIYFGEGSWLTVV.